The T cell receptor beta chain described here comes from a study of molecular identifiers for immune sequencing clone quantification. On the study more broadly: In replicates, RNA taken from roughly 20,000 or 100,000 naive CD8 cells was divided five ways, and four portions underwent sequencing.

Previously described methods and listed TCR primers were used for bulk TCR libraries. TCRdb reprocessed the PCR reads via MiXCR and lists one record per CDR3 protein. In the table there are 300,000 to 350,000 distinct CDR3 sequences, around 21% of which are singletons. The CDR3 is 19 amino acids. The ends lost 1 base at V and 6 bases at J; junction bases unmatched: 20. Germline V gene data show CDR1 as LNHDA and CDR2 as SQIVND (reference sequence). This clonotype was recorded many times. The V gene is TRBV19, the J gene TRBJ2-7; TRBD1 aligns across 8 bases. The source is a human donor in good health. Some libraries in this study had Jurkat cell RNA spiked in. The sample comprised naive CD8+ T cells from blood, with Jurkat cell RNA spiked in. Indicated subset: FACS-sorted CD8+CD4-CCR7+CD45RA+ naive T cells. The chain's CDR3 is CASSIGTSSYQGALREQYF. DNA for the CDR3: TGTGCCAGTAGTATAGGGACGTCATCTTACCAGGGGGCGTTACGCGAGCAGTACTTC. The full variable domain, in which reference TRBV19 and TRBJ2-7 provide the parts outside the CDR3, is DGGITQSPKYLFRKEGQNVTLSCEQNLNHDAMYWYRQDPGQGLRLIYYSQIVNDFQKGDIAEGYSVSREKKESFPLTVTSAQKNPTAFYLCASSIGTSSYQGALREQYFGPGTRLTVT.